The source of this T cell receptor (beta chain) is a study of OX40 agonist ivuxolimab in advanced cancers. Some background on the complete study: Ivuxolimab was an agonistic, fully human IgG2 monoclonal antibody directed against OX40 (CD134), a costimulatory receptor. Of the approximately 50 patients in dose escalation, 19 had hepatocellular carcinoma, some 15 had melanoma, 9 had renal cell carcinoma and 9 had head and neck cancer. Intravenous ivuxolimab was administered to patients every 2 weeks at six dose levels: 0.01, 0.1, 0.3, 1.5, 3 and 10 mg/kg. The paper covers the monotherapy dose-escalation part of the phase I ivuxolimab trial, which included N = 52 patients. The point of sequencing TCRbeta in the periphery was to test whether ivuxolimab changed TCR sequence diversity and drove clonal T-cell expansion. Three dose-escalation patients achieved partial responses, one with hepatocellular carcinoma and two with cutaneous melanoma. In the dose-escalation cohort, approximately 80% of patients were male, and the mean age was roughly 56 years with a range of roughly 20 to 79. Patients were allowed to have had prior anti-PD-1, anti-PD-L1 or anti-CTLA-4 therapy, and less than 45% of the dose-escalation patients had previously received checkpoint inhibitors.

Broad study findings and their caveats: On average, CD8+ T cells showed more expanded clones than CD4+ T cells after ivuxolimab. The antigen specificity of the peripheral T cells that underwent clonal expansion was not determined. In partial responders in the 0.1-3.0 mg/kg groups, normalized peripheral clonal expansion was found to be among the lowest, especially among CD8+ T cells. At doses of 0.1 to 3.0 mg/kg, clonal expansion of both CD4+ and CD8+ blood T cells was observed from baseline to week 6. Low levels of normalized T-cell clonal expansion were also seen in some nonresponding patients.

The trial excluded patients who had a history of autoimmune disease or who were on systemic immunosuppression. Peripheral blood for TCR sequencing was drawn from every dose cohort at baseline, at cycle 4 day 1 and at cycle 7 day 1. Samples came from an open-label, multicenter, first-in-human phase I dose-escalation trial of ivuxolimab. Adults with locally advanced or metastatic head and neck squamous cell, hepatocellular, melanoma or renal cell carcinoma were enrolled in the trial. Before TCR sequencing, CD4+ T cells and CD8+ T cells from peripheral blood were sorted into separate populations. On this clone: Its antigen specificity is not known. Per-nucleotide qualities are absent, and no much larger clonotype sits a single base away. The sample has other DNA sequences that encode this CDR3 too.

From its cysteine to its phenylalanine, the CDR3 spans 14 amino acids. Only CDR3 DNA remains: 42 bases, in frame from the first base. The germline V gene specifies MGHRA as CDR1 and YSYEKL as CDR2. V sheds 0 bases and J sheds 4 bases, leaving 9 bases between their ends. Genomic DNA was isolated from the sorted cells so that the TCRbeta CDR3 region could be sequenced. The immunoSEQ Assay was used to sequence the TCRbeta CDR3 regions. TCRdb provides this immuneACCESS table in a form limited to in-frame rearrangements. Some clones are lacking; in checked studies, under half of them reflect an unresolved V gene, and why the rest are absent is not known. Counted in this sample were fewer than 60,000 clones; more than 85% of them appeared once. The ten largest clones capture 11% to 15% of the sample.

This sequence was found in an adult with an advanced solid tumor such as melanoma, head and neck, liver or kidney cancer. The rearrangement joined TRBV4-1 to TRBJ1-1; a tentative D match to TRBD1 spans 5 bases. This specimen consisted of CD4+ or CD8+ T cells sorted from blood, obtained in a trial of the OX40 agonist ivuxolimab. The nucleotides are TGCGCCAGCAGCCAAGAGGGGGGAGGCACTGAAGCTTTCTTT. This yields the protein CASSQEGGGTEAFF.